A few counts support the clone carrying this T cell receptor (beta chain). Its antigen remains unidentified. Other DNA sequences in this sample translate to the same CDR3. Germline V lookup: CDR1 SGHRS, CDR2 YFSETQ. The CDR3 runs to 13 residues. The V end lost 0 bases, the J end lost 3 bases, and 6 bases lay between the germline ends. Sequencing used immunoSEQ multiplex PCR; TCRdb keeps in-frame clones, though not all of them. The sample contains over 60,000 clones, around 83% of which appear only once. The data stem from a study of OX40 agonist ivuxolimab in advanced cancers. Study background: Three patients, one with hepatocellular carcinoma and two with cutaneous melanoma, responded partially.

Study-wide results and caveats: The mean number of expanded clones was higher in CD8+ T cells than in CD4+.

This chain links TRBV5-1 with TRBJ1-2; TRBD1 is a possible D gene (6 bases). Here the sequenced sample was CD4+ or CD8+ T cells sorted from blood, taken in a trial of the OX40 agonist ivuxolimab. This receptor was identified in an adult with an advanced solid tumor such as melanoma, head and neck, liver or kidney cancer. The CDR3 loop is CASSLDRDYGYTF. The CDR3 nucleotides read TGCGCCAGCAGCTTGGACAGGGACTATGGCTACACCTTC.